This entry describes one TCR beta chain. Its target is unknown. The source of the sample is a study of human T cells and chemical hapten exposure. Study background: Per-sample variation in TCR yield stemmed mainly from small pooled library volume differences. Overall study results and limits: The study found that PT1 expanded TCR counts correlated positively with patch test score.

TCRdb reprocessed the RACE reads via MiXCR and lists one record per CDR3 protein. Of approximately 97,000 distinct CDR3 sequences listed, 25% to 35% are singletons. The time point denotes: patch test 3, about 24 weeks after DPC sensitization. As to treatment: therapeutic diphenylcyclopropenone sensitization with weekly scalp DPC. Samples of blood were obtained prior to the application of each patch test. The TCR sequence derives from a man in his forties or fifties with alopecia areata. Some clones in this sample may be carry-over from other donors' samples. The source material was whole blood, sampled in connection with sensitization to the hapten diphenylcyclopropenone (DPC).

CDR3 protein: CSVEYRRQAGTDTQYF. The CDR3 bases are TGCAGCGTTGAATATCGAAGACAGGCCGGAACAGATACGCAGTATTTT. The chain uses TRBV29-1 and TRBJ2-3; D might be TRBD1 (6 bases). The CDR3 contains 16 residues. V was pared by 2 bases and J by 3 bases, with 18 bases between. Looked up from germline, CDR1 is SQVTM and CDR2 is ANQGSEA.